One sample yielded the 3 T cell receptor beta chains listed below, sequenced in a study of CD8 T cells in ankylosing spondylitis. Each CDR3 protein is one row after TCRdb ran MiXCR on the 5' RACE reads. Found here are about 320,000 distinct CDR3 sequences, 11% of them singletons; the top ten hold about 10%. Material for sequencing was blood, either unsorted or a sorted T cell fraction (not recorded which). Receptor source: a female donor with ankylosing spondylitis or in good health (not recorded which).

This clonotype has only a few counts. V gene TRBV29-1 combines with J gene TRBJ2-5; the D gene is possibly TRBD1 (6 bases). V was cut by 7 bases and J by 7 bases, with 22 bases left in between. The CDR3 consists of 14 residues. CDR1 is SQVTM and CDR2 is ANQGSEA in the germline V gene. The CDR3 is CSGAPRDIGGTQYF. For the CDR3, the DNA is TGCAGCGGCGCTCCCCGGGACATAGGAGGGACCCAGTACTTC.

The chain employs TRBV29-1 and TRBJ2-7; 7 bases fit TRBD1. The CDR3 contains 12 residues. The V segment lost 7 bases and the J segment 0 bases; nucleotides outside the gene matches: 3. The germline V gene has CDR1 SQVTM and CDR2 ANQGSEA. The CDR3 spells CSARQGSYEQYF. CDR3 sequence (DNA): TGCAGCGCTAGACAGGGCTCCTACGAGCAGTACTTC.

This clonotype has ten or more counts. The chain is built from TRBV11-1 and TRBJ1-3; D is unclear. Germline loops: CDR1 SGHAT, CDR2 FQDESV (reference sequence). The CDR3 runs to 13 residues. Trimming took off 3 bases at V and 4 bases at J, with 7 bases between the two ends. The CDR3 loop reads CASSFRPGNTIYF. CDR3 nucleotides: TGTGCCAGCAGCTTCCGTCCAGGAAACACCATATATTTT.